One and the same sample provided the 15 T cell receptor beta chains below, sequenced in a study of blood T cell repertoires in COVID-19. Method: immunoSEQ multiplex PCR; TCRdb's copy keeps in-frame clones and lacks some. The profile shows fewer than 50,000 clones, around four fifths of them singletons. The sample was peripheral blood. The source of these receptors is a human donor in a cohort sampled during active COVID-19.

The V gene is TRBV15, the J gene TRBJ1-4; D is perhaps TRBD1 (5 bases). Germline-derived CDR1 and CDR2 are LNHNV and YYDKDF (reference sequence). The V and J ends lost 7 bases and 3 bases respectively, with 12 bases between them. The CDR3 is 14 residues long. The DNA of the CDR3 is TGTGCCACCACTCGGGGGACGGCTAATGAAAAACTGTTTTTT. As protein: CATTRGTANEKLFF.

The rearrangement uses TRBV19 and TRBJ2-1, with 9 bases identical to TRBD1. CDR1 is LNHDA, CDR2 SQIVND, per germline (reference sequence). V lost 2 bases and J lost 6; bases outside the gene matches: 5. There are 15 residues in the CDR3. The CDR3 sequence: CASSISPTGGNEQFF. Written as DNA, the CDR3 is TGTGCCAGTAGTATAAGTCCGACAGGGGGCAATGAGCAGTTCTTC.

The gene calls are TRBV2 and TRBJ2-5; possible D gene TRBD1, 6 bases. V lost 6 bases and J 6 bases, leaving 23 bases between the germline ends. Germline assignment: CDR1 SNHLY and CDR2 FYNNEI. The CDR3 length is 16 residues. The CDR3 bases are TGTGCCAGCAGATCGGGCGCTGAGGGGGTGGGAAAGACCCAGTACTTC. Translating gives CASRSGAEGVGKTQYF.

Worth noting for this clone: Other DNA sequences of this sample code for an identical CDR3. This chain links TRBV7-2 with TRBJ1-4, with D uncertain. Deletions cut 0 bases from V and 2 bases from J, with 7 bases between. CDR3 size: 15 residues. Germline loops: CDR1 SGHTA, CDR2 FQGNSA. Written as DNA, the CDR3 is TGTGCCAGCAGCTTAGCGTTGTCGACTAATGAAAAACTGTTTTTT. This gives the protein CASSLALSTNEKLFF.

Only one count was recorded for this clone. The rearrangement joins TRBV7-2 to TRBJ1-2; 8 nucleotides agree with TRBD1. V trimming: 6 bases; J trimming: 4 bases; junction bases outside the gene matches: 7. The CDR3 is made up of 14 amino acids. The germline V gene has CDR1 SGHTA and CDR2 FQGNSA. The chain's CDR3 is CASSDGTGPYGYTF. DNA for the CDR3: TGTGCCAGCAGTGACGGGACAGGCCCCTATGGCTACACCTTC.

The J gene is TRBJ1-5, the V gene TRBV7-7; D may be TRBD1 (5 bases). CDR3 size: 14 residues. V dropped 4 bases and J dropped 6 bases, with 13 bases sitting between them. Germline CDR1 SSHAT, CDR2 FNYEAQ (reference sequence). For the CDR3, the DNA is TGTGCCAGCAGCTCGTGGGGGAGGTCTCAGCCCCAGCATTTT. Translating it yields CASSSWGRSQPQHF.

In its sample, this clone was seen a few times. This chain connects TRBV13 to TRBJ1-2; D remains ambiguous. The CDR3 is made up of 18 amino acids. V lost 2 bases and J 7 bases, leaving 26 bases between the germline ends. Germline V CDR1 and CDR2: PRHDT, FYEKMQ (reference sequence). As DNA, the CDR3 is TGTGCCAGCAGCTTAAAAAAACTTAAGCCTCAAAAGAAGCTTGGCTACACCTTC. Translation: CASSLKKLKPQKKLGYTF.

V usage is TRBV6-5 and J usage is TRBJ2-3; the match to TRBD2 covers 10 bases. This CDR3 has 14 residues. Trimming removed 5 bases from V and 5 bases from J; junction bases left unmatched: 4. CDR1 and CDR2 (germline): MNHEY, SVGAGI. CDR3 sequence: CASSTSGGGDTQYF. The CDR3 DNA follows: TGTGCCAGCAGTACGAGCGGGGGGGGAGATACGCAGTATTTT.

This clone has a single count. The same CDR3 also results from other DNA sequences found in this sample. The V and J genes are TRBV19 and TRBJ1-6; TRBD1 agrees at 10 bases. CDR3 length: 17 residues. Germline V lookup: CDR1 LNHDA, CDR2 SQIVND (reference sequence). Trimming took 3 bases from V and 7 from J; bases not matched to a gene: 9. The CDR3 loop is CASSISSGQGHNSPLHF. CDR3 nucleotides: TGTGCCAGTAGTATCAGTTCGGGACAGGGGCACAATTCACCCCTCCACTTT.

This chain joins TRBV9 and TRBJ1-2; possibly TRBD1 for D (6 bases). The germline V gene encodes CDR1 SGDLS and CDR2 YYNGEE. Trimming stripped 0 bases from V and 4 bases from J, with 16 bases between. CDR3 length: 16 residues. The CDR3 DNA is TGTGCCAGCAGCGTAGAGTGGCCAGGGGCTATCTATGGCTACACCTTC. Its translation: CASSVEWPGAIYGYTF.

V is TRBV6-5 and J is TRBJ1-2; the match to TRBD1 covers 7 bases. Trimming cost V 6 bases and J 4 bases; bases outside gene matches: 8. Germline assignment: CDR1 MNHEY and CDR2 SVGAGI. The CDR3 consists of 14 residues. Written as DNA, the CDR3 is TGTGCCAGCAGACCGACAGGGTCGGGCTATGGCTACACCTTC. Protein sequence: CASRPTGSGYGYTF.

The chain links TRBV10-2 to TRBJ2-2; TRBD1 is a possible D gene (6 bases). Germline assignment: CDR1 WSHSY and CDR2 SAAADI. The CDR3 contains 17 residues. Trimming removed 6 bases from V and 0 bases from J, with 17 bases in between. CDR3 region: CASSLMTGLANTGELFF. In DNA form, the CDR3 reads TGCGCCAGCAGCCTAATGACAGGCCTCGCGAACACCGGGGAGCTGTTTTTT.

V usage is TRBV7-3 and J usage is TRBJ2-1, with a weak D call TRBD2 (7 bases). CDR3 size: 16 residues. Trimming took 5 bases from V and 2 from J, leaving 16 bases between them. Germline V CDR1 and CDR2: SGHTA, FQGTGA. The CDR3 sequence is CASSRSGGDTYNEQFF. In DNA, the CDR3 is TGTGCCAGCAGCCGATCTGGGGGGGACACCTACAATGAGCAGTTCTTC.

The J gene is TRBJ1-1, the V gene TRBV5-1, with a possible D match to TRBD1 (6 bases). The CDR3 runs to 14 residues. Germline CDR1 reads SGHRS; CDR2 reads YFSETQ. Trimming pared 0 bases from V and 5 bases from J, leaving 11 bases between. For the CDR3, the DNA is TGCGCCAGCAGCTTGGGGGCAGGGGAAACTGAAGCTTTCTTT. It translates to CASSLGAGETEAFF.

V usage is TRBV5-4 and J usage is TRBJ1-2; D is possibly TRBD1 (5 bases). V lost 3 bases, J lost 4 bases, and 16 bases lay in between. The germline V gene has CDR1 SGHNT and CDR2 YYREEE (reference sequence). This CDR3 is built from 15 residues. This CDR3 is CASSSGGGLIYGYTF. CDR3 DNA sequence: TGTGCCAGCAGCTCCGGGGGGGGACTGATCTATGGCTACACCTTC.